This T cell receptor beta chain was captured by sequencing in a study of blood T cell repertoires in COVID-19. Methods used by the authors: Amplified reference gene primers provided the basis for estimating nucleated cell counts. Method: immunoSEQ multiplex PCR; TCRdb's copy keeps in-frame clones and lacks some. V, J and clone size reflect that table, while D and trimming were determined from the DNA. The sample consists of fewer than 100,000 clones, about 79% of them appearing once. The CDR3 is 16 residues long. Germline V gene lookup returns CDR1 SEHNR and CDR2 FQNEAQ (reference sequence). Trimming took 0 bases from V and 7 from J; bases not matched to a gene: 7.

This sequence originates from a woman aged 45-65 years with acute or convalescent COVID-19. The J gene is TRBJ1-5, the V gene TRBV7-9, with 9 bases that match TRBD1. The sample consisted of peripheral blood. This CDR3 is CASSLAGTGPRQPQHF. In DNA, the CDR3 is TGTGCCAGCAGCTTAGCGGGGACAGGGCCGAGGCAGCCCCAGCATTTT.